The next 13 T cell receptor beta chains were all read from a single sample in a study of human T cells and chemical hapten exposure. Time point defined: patch test 3, about 24 weeks after DPC sensitization. Treatment: therapeutic diphenylcyclopropenone sensitization with weekly scalp DPC. MiXCR, applied by TCRdb to the RACE reads, yields one record per CDR3 protein. Of some 91,000 distinct CDR3 sequences in the sample, 25% to 35% were seen once. The sequencing used whole blood, collected in connection with sensitization to the hapten diphenylcyclopropenone (DPC). The origin of the receptors is a man aged 35-49 years with alopecia areata. Some clones in this sample may be carry-over from other donors' samples.

In this sample, this clonotype turned up a few times. The chain combines TRBV6-1 with TRBJ1-5; D remains ambiguous. The CDR3 is made up of 12 amino acids. The germline CDR1 and CDR2 sequences are MNHNS and SASEGT. Trimming left V 3 bases short and J 9 bases short, with 9 bases between. CDR3 region: CASSDVIWPQHF. DNA of the CDR3: TGTGCCAGCAGTGACGTAATTTGGCCCCAGCATTTT.

This chain uses TRBV5-1 with TRBJ2-1, with TRBD1 identical over 8 bases. The trim removed 4 bases at V and 4 bases at J, leaving 7 bases unmatched. This CDR3 region has 15 residues. Germline V gives CDR1 SGHRS, CDR2 YFSETQ. The CDR3: CASSLGGQVYNEQFF. The CDR3 bases are TGCGCCAGCAGCCTGGGGGGACAGGTATACAATGAGCAGTTCTTC.

J is TRBJ2-7 and V is TRBV27, with D possibly being TRBD2 (5 bases). The CDR3 runs to 14 residues. The V end was cut by 6 bases, the J end by 0 bases, with 12 bases between. Germline values: CDR1 MNHEY, CDR2 SMNVEV (reference sequence). The CDR3 sequence is CASRLEWSSYEQYF. CDR3 nucleotide sequence: TGTGCCAGCAGACTAGAGTGGAGCTCCTACGAGCAGTACTTC.

This chain's CDR3 is CSVALSGAGGYTF. In nucleotides, the CDR3 is TGCAGCGTTGCCCTTTCAGGGGCGGGCGGCTACACCTTC. The chain employs TRBV29-1 and TRBJ1-2, with D perhaps matching TRBD1 (6 bases). V lost 4 bases and J 8 bases, leaving 17 bases between the germline ends. Per germline, CDR1 SQVTM and CDR2 ANQGSEA. The CDR3 sequence is 13 residues long.

This clonotype was seen more than once but under ten times. This chain connects TRBV5-5 to TRBJ2-3, with D possibly TRBD1 on 5 matching bases. This CDR3 has 15 amino acids. CDR1 is SGHKS, CDR2 YYEKEE, per germline (reference sequence). Trimming took 1 base from V and 0 from J, leaving 9 bases between them. Written as DNA, the CDR3 is TGTGCCAGCAGCTTGACAGGCAAAAGCACAGATACGCAGTATTTT. This codes for CASSLTGKSTDTQYF.

The chain couples TRBV28 to TRBJ2-7, with a possible D match to TRBD2 (5 bases). The length of the CDR3 is 13 residues. The germline V gene encodes CDR1 MDHEN and CDR2 SYDVKM. V shed 7 bases and J shed 6 bases, with 16 bases lying between them. The CDR3 DNA reads as TGTGCCAGCAAATACCACGGAGGCACCGAGCAGTACTTC. It codes for CASKYHGGTEQYF.

Only a few counts were recorded for this clonotype. V usage is TRBV3-1 and J usage is TRBJ2-7; 7 nucleotides align to TRBD1. J was trimmed by 2 bases and V by 4 bases; bases with no gene match: 5. CDR3 length equals 14 residues. Germline V gene lookup returns CDR1 LGHDT and CDR2 YNNKEL (reference sequence). CDR3 protein: CASSLTGIPYEQYF. The CDR3 DNA sequence: TGTGCCAGCAGCCTGACAGGGATACCCTACGAGCAGTACTTC.

In nucleotides, the CDR3 is TGTGCCAGCAGCCCCCCCTTATCCTACGAGCAGTACTTC. Translation: CASSPPLSYEQYF. J is TRBJ2-7 and V is TRBV7-2; D not resolved. There are 13 residues in the CDR3. Germline assignment: CDR1 SGHTA and CDR2 FQGNSA. Trimming removed 5 bases at V and 1 base at J, with 9 bases between.

This clonotype is labeled medium-sized. This rearrangement joins TRBV2 to TRBJ1-6; 8 bases fit TRBD1. The CDR3 sequence is 20 residues long. Germline V gives CDR1 SNHLY, CDR2 FYNNEI. Unmatched junction bases numbered 15, after V lost 5 bases and J lost 0 bases. Here the CDR3 DNA reads TGTGCCAGCAGTCGCCTAGCCGGGACAGGATGGAGCTCCTATAATTCACCCCTCCACTTT. It codes for CASSRLAGTGWSSYNSPLHF.

The V call is TRBV28, the J call TRBJ2-1; 11 bases are a match to TRBD1. Germline V gene lookup returns CDR1 MDHEN and CDR2 SYDVKM. Losses at the gene ends were 0 bases for V and 2 bases for J; bases not matched to a gene: 0. The length of the CDR3 is 16 residues. The CDR3 reads CASSLWGQGAYNEQFF. DNA for the CDR3: TGTGCCAGCAGTTTATGGGGACAGGGGGCCTACAATGAGCAGTTCTTC.

This clonotype came up many times. The rearrangement uses TRBV6-5 and TRBJ2-2; perhaps D is TRBD1 or TRBD2 (5 bases each). The CDR3 extends over 16 amino acids. V gave up 4 bases and J gave up 9 bases, with 21 bases separating them. Germline CDR1 is MNHEY and CDR2 is SVGAGI. The CDR3 is CASSFGAMLGPRELFF. Here the CDR3 DNA reads TGTGCCAGCAGTTTCGGGGCAATGCTTGGACCGAGGGAGCTGTTTTTT.

This clonotype occurred many times. The rearrangement joins TRBV20-1 to TRBJ2-7; possibly TRBD1 for D (5 bases). This CDR3 is 10 amino acids long. The germline gives CDR1 DFQATT, CDR2 SNEGSKA (reference sequence). Trimming removed 6 bases at V and 11 bases at J, with 14 bases between. CDR3 protein: CSAPDSREYF. In DNA, the CDR3 is TGCAGTGCCCCAGACTCCAGGGAGTACTTC.

The CDR3 sequence is CASSSLRGEKLFF. CDR3 sequence (DNA): TGTGCCAGCAGTTCCCTCCGTGGGGAAAAACTGTTTTTT. The chain combines TRBV25-1 with TRBJ1-4; D remains unclear. The length of the CDR3 is 13 residues. V was cut by 5 bases and J by 8 bases, with 12 bases left in between. Germline values: CDR1 MGHDK, CDR2 SYGVNS.